This T cell receptor beta chain is from a study of early T cells in non-severe SARS-CoV-2 infection. Study information: Unsorted whole blood bulk RNA was sequenced, with unpaired chains.

Individual cDNA molecules received unique molecular identifiers. Each CDR3 protein is one row after TCRdb ran MiXCR on the 5' RACE reads. The table has tens of thousands of distinct CDR3 sequences, over 9.5% seen once; the top ten hold roughly 6%. This clonotype was observed a handful of times. Sequences were obtained from whole blood. The origin of this receptor is an adult who was a healthcare worker with PCR-confirmed SARS-CoV-2 infection or an uninfected control (not recorded which).

CDR3 region: CSARRLAGVEQFF. The CDR3 nucleotides read TGCAGTGCTAGAAGACTAGCGGGAGTTGAGCAGTTCTTC. The chain is built from TRBV20-1 and TRBJ2-1, with 12 bases aligning to TRBD2. This CDR3 has 13 residues. The germline V gene encodes CDR1 DFQATT and CDR2 SNEGSKA (reference sequence). V gave up 2 bases and J gave up 9 bases; unmatched junction bases: 2.